This TCR beta chain was obtained from a study of T cell responses to AZD1222 COVID-19 vaccine. Study-wide findings and caveats: Repertoire sampling occurred only after the peak T cell response. Seropositive AZD1222 recipients at baseline numbered only five or six.

Germline V gene sequence: CDR1 SGHDT, CDR2 YYEEEE. CDR3 size: 16 residues. Between the trimmed V and J ends, which lost 2 bases and 9 bases, there was a span of 21 bases. Concerning this clone itself: The antigen is undetermined.

The repertoire was sequenced with immunoSEQ multiplex PCR; TCRdb's copy has only in-frame clones and lacks some. Of over 130,000 clones in the sample, roughly 90% were seen once. Sequencing was performed on peripheral blood, taken 28 days after the second AZD1222 dose. The V gene is TRBV5-6, the J gene TRBJ2-1; D uncertain. The TCR comes from an adult who received the AZD1222 COVID-19 vaccine. The CDR3 spells CASSLKPTLGLGEQFF. Written as DNA, the CDR3 is TGTGCCAGCAGCTTAAAACCAACCCTTGGGTTGGGTGAGCAGTTCTTC. The whole variable domain, filled in from reference TRBV5-6 and TRBJ2-1, reads DAGVTQSPTHLIKTRGQQVTLRCSPKSGHDTVSWYQQALGQGPQFIFQYYEEEERQRGNFPDRFSGHQFPNYSSELNVNALLLGDSALYLCASSLKPTLGLGEQFFGPGTRLTVL.